This TCR beta chain is drawn from a study of blood T cell repertoires in COVID-19. As for the study in general: From the United States, Italy and Spain came samples of acute and convalescent COVID-19.

Profiled with immunoSEQ multiplex PCR; TCRdb holds only in-frame clones, not every one. In the table there are 60,000 to 75,000 clones, 75% to 85% of which are singletons. V trimming: 5 bases; J trimming: 4 bases; junction bases outside the gene matches: 15. CDR1 and CDR2 from the germline V gene are SGHDT and YYEEEE. The CDR3 has 17 residues. Sequencing was carried out using peripheral blood. V gene TRBV5-6 combines with J gene TRBJ2-5; the match to TRBD1 covers 9 bases. The sequence derives from a human donor in a cohort sampled during active COVID-19. Written as DNA, the CDR3 is TGTGCCAGCAGGGGTAACAGGGGGCGCATTTCTAGAGAGACCCAGTACTTC. Amino acids: CASRGNRGRISRETQYF.